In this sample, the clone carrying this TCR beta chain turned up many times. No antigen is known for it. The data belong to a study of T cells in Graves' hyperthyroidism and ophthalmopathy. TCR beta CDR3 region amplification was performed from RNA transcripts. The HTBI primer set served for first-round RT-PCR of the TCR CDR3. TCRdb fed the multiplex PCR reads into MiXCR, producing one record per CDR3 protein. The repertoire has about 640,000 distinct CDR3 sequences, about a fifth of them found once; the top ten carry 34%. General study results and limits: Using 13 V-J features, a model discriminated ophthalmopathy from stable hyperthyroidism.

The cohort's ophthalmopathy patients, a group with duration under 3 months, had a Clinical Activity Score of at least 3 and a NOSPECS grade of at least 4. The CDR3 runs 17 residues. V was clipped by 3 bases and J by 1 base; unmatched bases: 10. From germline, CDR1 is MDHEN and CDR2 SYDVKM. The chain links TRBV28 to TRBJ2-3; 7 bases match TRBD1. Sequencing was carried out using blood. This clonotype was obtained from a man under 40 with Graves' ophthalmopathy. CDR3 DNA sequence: TGTGCCAGCAGTTTTCCCCCGACAGGGTGGGGCACAGATACGCAGTATTTT. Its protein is CASSFPPTGWGTDTQYF.